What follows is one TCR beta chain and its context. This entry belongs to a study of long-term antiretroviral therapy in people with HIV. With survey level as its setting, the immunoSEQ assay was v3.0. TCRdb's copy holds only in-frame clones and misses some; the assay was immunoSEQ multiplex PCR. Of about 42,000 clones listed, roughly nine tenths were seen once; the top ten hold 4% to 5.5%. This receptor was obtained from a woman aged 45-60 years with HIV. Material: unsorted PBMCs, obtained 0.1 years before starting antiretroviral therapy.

CDR3 sequence (DNA): TGTGCCAGCAGCGTAGACGGGGGGCATAGTCAGCCCCAGCATTTT. This sequence encodes CASSVDGGHSQPQHF. The rearrangement links TRBV9 to TRBJ1-5, with D perhaps matching TRBD1 (6 bases). Germline V lookup: CDR1 SGDLS, CDR2 YYNGEE. CDR3 size: 15 residues. Trimming cost V 0 bases and J 6 bases, with 13 bases left between them.